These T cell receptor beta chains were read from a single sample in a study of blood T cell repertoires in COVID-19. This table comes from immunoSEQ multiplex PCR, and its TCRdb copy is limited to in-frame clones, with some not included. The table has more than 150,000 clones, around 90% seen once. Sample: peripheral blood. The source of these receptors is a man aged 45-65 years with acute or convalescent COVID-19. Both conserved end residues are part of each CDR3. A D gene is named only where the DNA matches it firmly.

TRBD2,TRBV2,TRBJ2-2,CASKGLAGPGELFF
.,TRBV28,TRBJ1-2,CASSLGLRYGYTF
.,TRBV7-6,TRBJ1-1,CASSFVDREEKTEAFF
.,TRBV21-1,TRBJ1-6,CASSITGPCFPLHF
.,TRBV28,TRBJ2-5,CASSGGGGSIEETQYF
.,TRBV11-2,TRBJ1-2,CASSGWESSGYTF
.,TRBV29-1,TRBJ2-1,CSVDEDGSSYNEQFF
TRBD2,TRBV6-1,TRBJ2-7,CASSEVWGAGLDGEQYF
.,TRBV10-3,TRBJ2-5,CVTAGGLEETQYF
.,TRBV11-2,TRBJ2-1,CASSLRGGERQFF
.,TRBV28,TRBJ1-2,CASSLSLRDYGYTF
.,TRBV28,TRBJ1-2,CASSLIQPNYGYTF
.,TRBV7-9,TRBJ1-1,CASSKDRTLATEAFF
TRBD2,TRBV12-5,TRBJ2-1,CASGQGTSGYNEQFF
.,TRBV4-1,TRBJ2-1,CASSQFSLYNEQFF
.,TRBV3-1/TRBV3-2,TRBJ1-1,CASSQGVGSPRGTEAFF
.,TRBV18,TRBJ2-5,CASSGGPVETQYF
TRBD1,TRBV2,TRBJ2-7,CASIGGRTGFSEQYF
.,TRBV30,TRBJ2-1,CAWSQLVRANEQFF
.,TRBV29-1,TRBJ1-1,CSVEDQTGEAFF
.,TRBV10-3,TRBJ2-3,CATKPPGDTQYF
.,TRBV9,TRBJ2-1,CASSEAGLPYNEQFF
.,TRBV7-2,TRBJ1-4,CASSLQERQKLFF
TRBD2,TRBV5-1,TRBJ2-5,CASSWIAGGETQYF
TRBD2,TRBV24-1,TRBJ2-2,CATSDSVAGGHTGELFF
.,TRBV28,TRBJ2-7,CASSSPRRYEQYF
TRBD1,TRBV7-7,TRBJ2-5,CASSPGTALRETQYF
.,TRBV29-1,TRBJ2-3,CSVQNNKGSPDTQYF
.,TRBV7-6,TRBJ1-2,CASSLEGTGSGGYTF
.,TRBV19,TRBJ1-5,CASNGQKDQPQHF
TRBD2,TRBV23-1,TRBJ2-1,CASNVRRGRGNEQFF
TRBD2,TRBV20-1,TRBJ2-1,CSASRAGAPLNNEQFF
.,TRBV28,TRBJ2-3,CASRLLAASTDTQYF
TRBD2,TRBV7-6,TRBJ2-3,CASSLAGGRGTDTQYF
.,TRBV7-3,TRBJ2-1,CASSSPGTSNNEQFF
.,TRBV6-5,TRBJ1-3,CASRTGSSGNTIYF
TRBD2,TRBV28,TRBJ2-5,CASSPGTSGRGTQYF
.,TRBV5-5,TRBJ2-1,CASRFSPRFIPGNEQFF
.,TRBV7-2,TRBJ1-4,CASSSNGATNEKLFF
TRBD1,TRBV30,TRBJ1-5,CAWSGDRDQPQHF
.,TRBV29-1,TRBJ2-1,CSVQSSEQFF
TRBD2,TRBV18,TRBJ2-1,CASSPGPGTSGGTPQFF
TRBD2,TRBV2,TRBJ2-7,CASSEGTSGAYEQYF
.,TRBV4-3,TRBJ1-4,CASSQDDDREKLFF
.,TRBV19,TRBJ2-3,CASSPGNLPDTQYF
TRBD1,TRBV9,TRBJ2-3,CASSPKDRAWTDTQYF
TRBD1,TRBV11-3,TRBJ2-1,CASSLGGTGSNEQFF
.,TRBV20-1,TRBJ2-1,CSARQYNEQFF
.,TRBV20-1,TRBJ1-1,CSARGGTEAFF
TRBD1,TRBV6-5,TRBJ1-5,CASSDGTGASQPQHF